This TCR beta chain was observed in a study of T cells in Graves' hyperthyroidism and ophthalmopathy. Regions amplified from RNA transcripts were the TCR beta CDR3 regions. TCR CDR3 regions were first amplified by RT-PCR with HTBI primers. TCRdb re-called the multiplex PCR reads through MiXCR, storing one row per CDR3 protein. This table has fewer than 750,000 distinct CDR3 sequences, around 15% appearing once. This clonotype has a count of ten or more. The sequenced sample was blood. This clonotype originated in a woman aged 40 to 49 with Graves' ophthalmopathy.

DNA of the CDR3: TGCAGTGCTAGACGGTTCGGAGAGGGGGCAGCAACTGAAGCTTTCTTT. It codes for CSARRFGEGAATEAFF. The chain links TRBV20-1 to TRBJ1-1; 7 bases are a match to TRBD1. This CDR3 has 16 amino acids. V was clipped by 2 bases and J by 5 bases; unmatched bases: 14. Per germline, CDR1 DFQATT and CDR2 SNEGSKA (reference sequence).